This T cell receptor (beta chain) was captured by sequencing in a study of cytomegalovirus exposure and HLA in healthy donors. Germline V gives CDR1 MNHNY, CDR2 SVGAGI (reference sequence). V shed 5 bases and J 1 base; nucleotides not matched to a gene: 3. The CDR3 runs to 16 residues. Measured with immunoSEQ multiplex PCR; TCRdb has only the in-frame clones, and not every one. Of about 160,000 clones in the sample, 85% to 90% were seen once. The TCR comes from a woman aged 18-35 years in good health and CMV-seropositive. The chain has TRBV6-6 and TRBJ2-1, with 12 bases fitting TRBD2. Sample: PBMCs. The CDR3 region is CASSGTSGPSYNEQFF. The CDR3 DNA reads TGTGCCAGCAGTGGGACTAGCGGGCCTTCCTACAATGAGCAGTTCTTC.